The clone carrying this TCR beta chain was seen a handful of times. Antigen unknown. This entry belongs to a study of beta chain features in type 1 diabetes. Study observations and caveats: For type 1 diabetes patients, VDJ junctions showed fewer insertions and more deletions. Type 1 diabetes patients had moderately but significantly shorter TCRB CDR3s in all four CD4+ subsets.

Via the markers CD45RO/CCR7/CD25/CD127/CD95/CD27, stem cell-like memory, regulatory, central memory and naive CD4+ cells were sorted. The CDR3 extends over 13 amino acids. Germline CDR1 reads MNHNY; CDR2 reads SVGAGI (reference sequence). Trimming cost V 4 bases and J 14 bases, with 18 bases left between them. Expressed TCRB transcripts were sequenced because the entire RNA isolate underwent reverse transcription. Libraries were prepared by immunoSEQ multiplex PCR; TCRdb keeps only in-frame clonotypes and omits some of them. Seen here are 240,000 or so clones, roughly 21% observed once, and the top ten hold approximately 0.029%.

Material: naive CD4+ T cells from blood. The clonotype originates from a woman between 35 and 50 years old with type 1 diabetes. The rearrangement joins TRBV6-6 to TRBJ2-1; the D gene is possibly TRBD2 (6 bases). The CDR3 protein is CASSFTSPPRKFF. CDR3 in DNA: TGTGCCAGCAGTTTTACTAGCCCGCCCAGAAAGTTCTTC.